The text below deals with one T cell receptor (beta chain). The antigen it binds to is not known. A read error may explain this, as a much larger clone is one base away. Ophthalmopathy patients had moderately to severely active disease, Clinical Activity Score of at least 3, NOSPECS grade of at least 4, and duration under 3 months. Exclusion was applied to patients with uncontrolled infections, other autoimmune diseases, pregnancy or lactation. Clinical symptoms, serum thyroxine and TRAb, thyroid ultrasound, and orbital computed tomography formed the basis for the diagnoses. PBMCs were separated from approximately 9.9 ml of fresh peripheral blood using Ficoll-Paque density gradient centrifugation. Trizol reagent was used to extract total RNA, and RNA quality was then checked on an Agilent 2100 Bioanalyzer. This entry comes from a study of T cells in Graves' hyperthyroidism and ophthalmopathy (dated by TCRdb to between 2018 and 2021). In terms of the full investigation: Peripheral blood samples were taken at initial diagnosis, before any treatment was given. To identify TCR V-J signatures that set the groups apart, the researchers used a discovery cohort of 100 or so patients, made up of some 41 with Graves' ophthalmopathy and 55 to 65 with stable Graves' hyperthyroidism. Whether ophthalmopathy could be predicted prospectively was tested in an independent validation cohort made up of roughly 19 hyperthyroidism patients plus 17 patients who later progressed to ophthalmopathy. The approximately 95 discovery patients were divided at random into training and test sets in a 7:3 ratio. Thyroid tissue and blood T-cell repertoires from six Graves' hyperthyroidism patients were also compared in the study. After blood sampling, hyperthyroidism patients were treated with methimazole at a starting dose of 30 mg daily, and ophthalmopathy patients were treated with high-dose intravenous methylprednisolone. The paper reports TCR Vbeta CDR3 sequencing of over 130 peripheral blood samples: under 45 ophthalmopathy, under 85 hyperthyroidism and 17 progressor patients. Findings and caveats that apply to the study as a whole: A model built on a 13 V-J signature distinguished ophthalmopathy from stable hyperthyroidism, reaching 87.88% sensitivity and around 81% specificity in cross-validation and 80%/75% in testing. In validation, the model predicted progression to ophthalmopathy with over 65% sensitivity and about 72% specificity, a median of about six months before onset. Blood samples also contained most of the expanded thyroid clonotypes (frequency above 0.001), which suggests that blood repertoires may reflect thyroid immune responses. No statistical method was used to set the sample size in advance, and investigators knew the group allocation.

The CDR1 and CDR2 encoded by the germline V gene (reference sequence) are SEHNR and FQNEAQ. The CDR3 holds 15 amino acids from the cysteine to the phenylalanine. Only CDR3 DNA is held: 45 bases, read in frame from base 1. TCR beta CDR3 regions were amplified from RNA transcripts. The first round of RT-PCR for the TCR CDR3 was performed with the HTBI primer set and the Qiagen OneStep RT-PCR kit. The libraries were constructed in a second round of multiplex PCR and then size-selected and purified. Libraries were sequenced paired-end with 100 bp reads on an Illumina HiSeq2000. From the authors' description of their analysis: SOAPnuke was used to process the raw data, throwing out any read that contained adapters or uncalled bases, had a mean Phred below 15, or lacked an exact constant-primer or identifier match. High-quality paired reads were merged using COPE v1.2.5, and each unique nucleotide sequence was defined as a clonotype. MiTCR v1.1 was used to align the clonotypes against IMGT TRBV, TRBD and TRBJ reference segments. The analysis was restricted to V-J combinations with a frequency above 0.0001, which together covered over 99% of the repertoires. A TCS score was defined as the ratio of F50 (clonal expansion) to E x V (chaos), with BLOSUM62-based TCRdist applied between CDR3 peptides within each V-J. Welch's t-statistics and random forest reduced roughly 540 V-J features to roughly 13, which were used in a naive Bayes classifier (R e1071). TCRdb itself trimmed the public reads at Q25 with fastp, ran MiXCR and retained productive beta chains. Entries are consolidated by CDR3 protein sequence, retaining the most common genes and DNA. The V and J calls here are based on TCRdb, not the publication. This sample comprises roughly 550,000 distinct CDR3 sequences, 15% to 20% of them detected only once. Around 32% of the sample lies in the top ten.

The material sequenced was blood. This sequence uses TRBV7-9 and TRBJ1-2; TRBD1 is a weak D gene call, 6 bases matching. This clonotype was obtained from a woman in her 30s with Graves' ophthalmopathy. The DNA sequence is given as TGTGCCAGCAGCTTTGACCCCGGGGGCAGAGGTGGCCACACCTTC. The resulting protein is CASSFDPGGRGGHTF.